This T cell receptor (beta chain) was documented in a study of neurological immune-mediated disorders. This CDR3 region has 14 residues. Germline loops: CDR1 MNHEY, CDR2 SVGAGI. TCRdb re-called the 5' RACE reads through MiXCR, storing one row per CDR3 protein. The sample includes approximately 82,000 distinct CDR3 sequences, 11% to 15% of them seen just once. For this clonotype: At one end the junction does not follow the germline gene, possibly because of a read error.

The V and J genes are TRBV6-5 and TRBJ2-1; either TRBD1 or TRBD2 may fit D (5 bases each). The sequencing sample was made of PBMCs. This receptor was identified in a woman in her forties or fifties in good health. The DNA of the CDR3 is TGTGACAGCCGGACCGGGACGGACGACAATGAGCAGTTCTTC. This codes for CDSRTGTDDNEQFF.